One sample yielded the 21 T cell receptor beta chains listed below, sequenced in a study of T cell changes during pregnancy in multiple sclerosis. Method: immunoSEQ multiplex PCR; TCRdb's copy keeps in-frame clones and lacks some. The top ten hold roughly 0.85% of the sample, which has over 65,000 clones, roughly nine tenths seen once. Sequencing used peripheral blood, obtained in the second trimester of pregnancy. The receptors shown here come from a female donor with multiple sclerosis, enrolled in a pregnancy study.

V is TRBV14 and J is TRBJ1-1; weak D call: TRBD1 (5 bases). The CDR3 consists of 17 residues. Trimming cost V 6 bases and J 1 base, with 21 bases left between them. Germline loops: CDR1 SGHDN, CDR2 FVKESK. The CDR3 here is CASRGGLFESGNTEAFF. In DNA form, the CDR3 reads TGTGCCAGCAGGGGGGGGTTATTCGAAAGCGGGAACACTGAAGCTTTCTTT. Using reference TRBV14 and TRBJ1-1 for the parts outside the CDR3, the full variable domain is EAGVTQFPSHSVIEKGQTVTLRCDPISGHDNLYWYRRVMGKEIKFLLHFVKESKQDESGMPNNRFLAERTGGTYSTLKVQPAELEDSGVYFCASRGGLFESGNTEAFFGQGTRLTVV.

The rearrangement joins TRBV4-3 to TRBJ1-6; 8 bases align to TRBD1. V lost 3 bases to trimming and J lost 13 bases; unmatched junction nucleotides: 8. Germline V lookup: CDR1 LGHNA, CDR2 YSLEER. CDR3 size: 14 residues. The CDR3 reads CASSHDRGLPPLHF. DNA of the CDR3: TGCGCCAGCAGCCACGACAGGGGCCTACCTCCCCTCCACTTT.

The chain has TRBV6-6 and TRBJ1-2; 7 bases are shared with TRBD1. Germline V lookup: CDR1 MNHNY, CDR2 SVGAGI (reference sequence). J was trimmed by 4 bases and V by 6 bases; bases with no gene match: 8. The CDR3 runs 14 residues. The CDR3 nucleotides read TGTGCCAGCAGGGCTAGACAGGGACTCTATGGCTACACCTTC. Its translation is CASRARQGLYGYTF.

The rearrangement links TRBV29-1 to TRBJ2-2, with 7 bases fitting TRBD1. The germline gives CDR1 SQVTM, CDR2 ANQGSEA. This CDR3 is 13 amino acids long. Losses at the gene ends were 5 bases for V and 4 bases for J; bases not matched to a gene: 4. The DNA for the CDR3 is TGCAGCGTTAAACAGGGGCCCACCGGGGAGCTGTTTTTT. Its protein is CSVKQGPTGELFF.

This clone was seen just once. CDR3 sequence: CSAGTGKHHTF. DNA for the CDR3: TGCAGCGCCGGGACAGGGAAACATCACACCTTC. The chain is built from TRBV29-1 and TRBJ1-2, with 9 positions matching TRBD1. Germline CDR1 reads SQVTM; CDR2 reads ANQGSEA. CDR3 length: 11 residues. V shed 7 bases, J shed 12 bases, and the junction held 9 bases outside the gene matches. The full variable domain, completed using reference TRBV29-1 and TRBJ1-2, is SAVISQKPSRDICQRGTSLTIQCQVDSQVTMMFWYRQQPGQSLTLIATANQGSEATYESGFVIDKFPISRPNLTFSTLTVSNMSPEDSSIYLCSAGTGKHHTFGSGTRLTVV.

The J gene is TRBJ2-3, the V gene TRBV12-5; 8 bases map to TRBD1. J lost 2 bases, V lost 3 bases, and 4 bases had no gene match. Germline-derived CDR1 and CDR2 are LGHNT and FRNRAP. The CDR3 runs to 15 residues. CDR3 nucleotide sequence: TGTGCTAGTGGTTTCGGGACAGGCTCCACAGATACGCAGTATTTT. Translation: CASGFGTGSTDTQYF.

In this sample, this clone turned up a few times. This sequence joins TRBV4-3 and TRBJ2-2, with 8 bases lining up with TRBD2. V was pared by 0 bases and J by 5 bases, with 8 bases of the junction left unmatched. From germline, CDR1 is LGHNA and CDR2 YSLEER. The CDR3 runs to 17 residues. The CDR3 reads CASSQDPPGGQTGELFF. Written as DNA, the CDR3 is TGCGCCAGCAGCCAAGATCCGCCGGGGGGGCAGACCGGGGAGCTGTTTTTT.

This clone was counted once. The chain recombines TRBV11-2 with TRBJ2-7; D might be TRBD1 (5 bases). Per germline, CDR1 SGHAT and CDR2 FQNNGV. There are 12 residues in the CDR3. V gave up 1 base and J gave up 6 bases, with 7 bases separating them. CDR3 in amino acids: CASSLGGAEQYF. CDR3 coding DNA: TGTGCCAGCAGCTTAGGTGGGGCCGAGCAGTACTTC.

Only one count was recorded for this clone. CDR3 protein: CASNPAGRLETQYF. CDR3 in DNA: TGTGCCAGCAACCCTGCTGGCAGGCTGGAGACCCAGTACTTC. The rearrangement uses TRBV7-9 and TRBJ2-5; D ambiguous. CDR3 size: 14 residues. Germline V gene data show CDR1 as SEHNR and CDR2 as FQNEAQ (reference sequence). V dropped 7 bases and J dropped 5 bases, with 17 bases sitting between them.

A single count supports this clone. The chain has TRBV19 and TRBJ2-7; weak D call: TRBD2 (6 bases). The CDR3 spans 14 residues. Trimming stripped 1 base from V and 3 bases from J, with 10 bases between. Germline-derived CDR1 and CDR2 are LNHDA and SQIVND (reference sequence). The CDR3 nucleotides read TGTGCCAGTAGTATAGCCGGGGGTCTCTACGAGCAGTACTTC. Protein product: CASSIAGGLYEQYF.

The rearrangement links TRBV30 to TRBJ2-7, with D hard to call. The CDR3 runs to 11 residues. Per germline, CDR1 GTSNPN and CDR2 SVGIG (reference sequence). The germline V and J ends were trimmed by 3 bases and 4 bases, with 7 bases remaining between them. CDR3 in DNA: TGTGCCTGGAGGACTTCGTACGAGCAGTACTTC. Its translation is CAWRTSYEQYF. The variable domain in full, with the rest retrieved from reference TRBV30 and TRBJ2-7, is SQTIHQWPATLVQPVGSPLSLECTVEGTSNPNLYWYRQAAGRGLQLLFYSVGIGQISSEVPQNLSASRPQDRQFILSSKKLLLSDSGFYLCAWRTSYEQYFGPGTRLTVT.

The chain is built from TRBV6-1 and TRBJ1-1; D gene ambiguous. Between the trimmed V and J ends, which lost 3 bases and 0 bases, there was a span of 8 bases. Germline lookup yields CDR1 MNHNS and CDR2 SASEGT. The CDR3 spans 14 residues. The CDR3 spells CASSEVGVNTEAFF. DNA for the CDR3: TGTGCCAGCAGTGAGGTCGGAGTGAACACTGAAGCTTTCTTT.

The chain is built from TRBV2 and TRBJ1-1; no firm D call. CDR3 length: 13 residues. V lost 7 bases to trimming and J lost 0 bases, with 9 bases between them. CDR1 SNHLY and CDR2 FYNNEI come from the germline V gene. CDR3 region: CASKPDMNTEAFF. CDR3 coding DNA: TGTGCCAGCAAACCAGACATGAACACTGAAGCTTTCTTT.

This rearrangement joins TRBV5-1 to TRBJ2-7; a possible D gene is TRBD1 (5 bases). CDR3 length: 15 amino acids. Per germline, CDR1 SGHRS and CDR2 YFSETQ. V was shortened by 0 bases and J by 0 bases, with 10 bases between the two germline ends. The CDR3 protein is CASSLALDISYEQYF. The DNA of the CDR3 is TGCGCCAGCAGCTTGGCCTTGGACATCTCCTACGAGCAGTACTTC. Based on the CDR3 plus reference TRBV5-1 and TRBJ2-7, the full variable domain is KAGVTQTPRYLIKTRGQQVTLSCSPISGHRSVSWYQQTPGQGLQFLFEYFSETQRNKGNFPGRFSGRQFSNSRSEMNVSTLELGDSALYLCASSLALDISYEQYFGPGTRLTVT.

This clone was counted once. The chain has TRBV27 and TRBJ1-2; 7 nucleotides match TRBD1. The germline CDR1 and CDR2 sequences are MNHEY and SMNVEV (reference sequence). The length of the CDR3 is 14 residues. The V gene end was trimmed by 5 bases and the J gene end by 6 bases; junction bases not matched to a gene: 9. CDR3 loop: CASSPPTGNHGYTF. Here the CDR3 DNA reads TGTGCCAGCAGTCCCCCGACAGGGAACCATGGCTACACCTTC.

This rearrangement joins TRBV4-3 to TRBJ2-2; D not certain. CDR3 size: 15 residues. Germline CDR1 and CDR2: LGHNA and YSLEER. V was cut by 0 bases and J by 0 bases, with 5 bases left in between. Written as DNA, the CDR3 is TGCGCCAGCAGCCAAGATCGAGCGAACACCGGGGAGCTGTTTTTT. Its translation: CASSQDRANTGELFF.

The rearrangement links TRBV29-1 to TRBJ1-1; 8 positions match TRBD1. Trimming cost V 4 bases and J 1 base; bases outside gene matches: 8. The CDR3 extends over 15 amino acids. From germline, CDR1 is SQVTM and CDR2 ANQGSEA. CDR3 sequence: CSVVYRGRTNTEAFF. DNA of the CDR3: TGCAGCGTTGTCTACAGGGGGAGGACGAACACTGAAGCTTTCTTT.

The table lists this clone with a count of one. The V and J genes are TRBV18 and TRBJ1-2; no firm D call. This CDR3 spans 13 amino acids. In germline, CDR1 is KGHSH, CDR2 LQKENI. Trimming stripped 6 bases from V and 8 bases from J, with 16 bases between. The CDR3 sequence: CASSRTREEGYTF. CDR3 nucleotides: TGTGCCAGCTCCCGCACAAGGGAGGAAGGCTACACCTTC. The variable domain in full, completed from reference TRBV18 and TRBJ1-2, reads NAGVMQNPRHLVRRRGQEARLRCSPMKGHSHVYWYRQLPEEGLKFMVYLQKENIIDESGMPKERFSAEFPKEGPSILRIQQVVRGDSAAYFCASSRTREEGYTFGSGTRLTVV.

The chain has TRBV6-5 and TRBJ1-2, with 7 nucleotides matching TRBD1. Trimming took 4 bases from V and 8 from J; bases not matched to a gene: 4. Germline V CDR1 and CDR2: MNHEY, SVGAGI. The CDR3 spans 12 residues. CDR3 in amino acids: CASSSDRVGYTF. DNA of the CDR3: TGTGCCAGCAGTTCCGACAGGGTAGGCTACACCTTC.

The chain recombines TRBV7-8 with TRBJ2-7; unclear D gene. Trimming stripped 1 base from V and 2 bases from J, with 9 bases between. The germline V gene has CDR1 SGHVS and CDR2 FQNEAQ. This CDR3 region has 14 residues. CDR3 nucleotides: TGTGCCAGCAGCTTAGTAGCCTATGCCTACGAGCAGTACTTC. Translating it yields CASSLVAYAYEQYF.

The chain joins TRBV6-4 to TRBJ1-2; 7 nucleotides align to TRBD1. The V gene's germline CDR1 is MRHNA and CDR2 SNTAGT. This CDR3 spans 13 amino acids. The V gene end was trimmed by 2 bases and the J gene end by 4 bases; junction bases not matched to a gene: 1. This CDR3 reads CASSDAGGYGYTF. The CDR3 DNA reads TGTGCCAGCAGTGACGCAGGGGGCTATGGCTACACCTTC.